This T cell receptor beta chain stems from a study of identical twins. TCRdb re-analysed the 5' RACE reads in MiXCR, keeping a single row per CDR3 protein. In the table there are under 300,000 distinct CDR3 sequences, about 8% of which are singletons. The V segment lost 5 bases and the J segment 4 bases; nucleotides outside the gene matches: 7. The CDR3 is 15 residues long. Germline V gene sequence: CDR1 SEHNR, CDR2 FQNEAQ (reference sequence). These data are also associated with another study on yellow fever vaccine responses in identical twins.

The material sequenced was CD8+ T cells sorted from blood. The chain joins TRBV7-9 to TRBJ2-7; 11 bases align to TRBD1. This sequence originates from a woman under 30 in good health. CDR3 residues: CASSETGTGGYEQYF. The CDR3 DNA is TGTGCCAGCAGCGAAACCGGGACAGGGGGTTACGAGCAGTACTTC.